A selection of T cell receptor beta chains follows, all from one sample in a study of OX40 agonist ivuxolimab in advanced cancers. TCRdb's table, derived via immunoSEQ multiplex PCR, lists solely in-frame clones and lacks some. The sample has fewer than 90,000 clones; approximately 86% are singletons. This material consisted of CD4+ or CD8+ T cells sorted from blood, taken in a trial of the OX40 agonist ivuxolimab. The receptors shown here come from an adult with an advanced solid tumor such as melanoma, head and neck, liver or kidney cancer. Each CDR3 is given with its conserved first and last residue. Each record gives: J gene, D gene, clone size, V gene, CDR3 protein, CDR3 DNA. D genes are given only for firm matches. The size field is filled for only some rows; it gives once, few, many or a size class.

J gene: TRBJ2-1
D gene: TRBD1
clone size: few
V gene: TRBV30
CDR3 protein: CAWSGLGQGDEQFF
CDR3 DNA: TGTGCCTGGAGTGGACTAGGACAGGGAGACGAGCAGTTCTTC

J gene: TRBJ1-5
D gene: TRBD1
clone size: -
V gene: TRBV19
CDR3 protein: CASSIDRDQPQHF
CDR3 DNA: TGTGCCAGTAGCATCGACAGGGATCAGCCCCAGCATTTT

J gene: TRBJ1-5
D gene: -
clone size: -
V gene: TRBV11-2
CDR3 protein: CASSVSGGIQPQHF
CDR3 DNA: TGTGCCAGCAGTGTTTCGGGGGGTATTCAGCCCCAGCATTTT

J gene: TRBJ2-1
D gene: TRBD1
clone size: -
V gene: TRBV7-9
CDR3 protein: CASSLAGQPEFF
CDR3 DNA: TGTGCCAGCAGCTTAGCGGGACAGCCAGAGTTCTTC

J gene: TRBJ2-1
D gene: -
clone size: -
V gene: TRBV4-3
CDR3 protein: CASSQDSGRLSEQFF
CDR3 DNA: TGCGCCAGCAGCCAAGATTCGGGCAGACTGAGTGAGCAGTTCTTC

J gene: TRBJ1-6
D gene: TRBD1
clone size: few
V gene: TRBV5-6
CDR3 protein: CASSLAGTALQPLHF
CDR3 DNA: TGTGCCAGCAGCTTGGCCGGGACAGCATTACAACCCCTCCACTTT

J gene: TRBJ2-5
D gene: -
clone size: -
V gene: TRBV2
CDR3 protein: CASSEARTVSWTQYF
CDR3 DNA: TGTGCCAGCAGTGAAGCGCGAACAGTTTCGTGGACCCAGTACTTC

J gene: TRBJ2-1
D gene: TRBD2
clone size: -
V gene: TRBV7-2
CDR3 protein: CASSPGLAGTNEQFF
CDR3 DNA: TGTGCCAGCAGCCCGGGACTAGCGGGCACCAATGAGCAGTTCTTC

J gene: TRBJ1-2
D gene: TRBD1
clone size: -
V gene: TRBV18
CDR3 protein: CASSPGQVDYGYTF
CDR3 DNA: TGTGCCAGCTCTCCCGGACAGGTTGACTATGGCTACACCTTC

J gene: TRBJ1-5
D gene: -
clone size: -
V gene: TRBV9
CDR3 protein: CASSVLGGYQPQHF
CDR3 DNA: TGTGCCAGCAGCGTGCTAGGGGGTTATCAGCCCCAGCATTTT

J gene: TRBJ2-1
D gene: TRBD2
clone size: -
V gene: TRBV5-8
CDR3 protein: CASRGLAYYNEQFF
CDR3 DNA: TGTGCCAGCAGGGGACTAGCCTACTACAATGAGCAGTTCTTC

J gene: TRBJ1-2
D gene: -
clone size: -
V gene: TRBV6-5
CDR3 protein: CASSYSDRPYYGYTF
CDR3 DNA: TGTGCCAGCAGTTACTCGGACAGACCTTACTATGGCTACACCTTC

J gene: TRBJ2-1
D gene: TRBD2
clone size: -
V gene: TRBV7-2
CDR3 protein: CASSLLMGGGYRDEQFF
CDR3 DNA: TGTGCCAGCAGCTTACTAATGGGCGGGGGTTATCGGGATGAGCAGTTCTTC

J gene: TRBJ2-6
D gene: -
clone size: -
V gene: TRBV5-5
CDR3 protein: CASLFLPGANVLTF
CDR3 DNA: TGTGCCAGCCTGTTCCTTCCGGGGGCCAACGTCCTGACTTTC

J gene: TRBJ1-2
D gene: -
clone size: -
V gene: TRBV19
CDR3 protein: CASNPLRDAYGYTF
CDR3 DNA: TGTGCCAGTAATCCACTCCGGGACGCCTATGGCTACACCTTC

J gene: TRBJ2-2
D gene: TRBD1
clone size: -
V gene: TRBV18
CDR3 protein: CASSERDRATGELFF
CDR3 DNA: TGTGCCAGCTCCGAACGGGACAGGGCGACCGGGGAGCTGTTTTTT

J gene: TRBJ2-2
D gene: -
clone size: -
V gene: TRBV20-1
CDR3 protein: CSAAPDRELFF
CDR3 DNA: TGCAGTGCTGCCCCGGATAGGGAGCTGTTTTTT

J gene: TRBJ1-1
D gene: -
clone size: -
V gene: TRBV6-6
CDR3 protein: CASTLPDTEAFF
CDR3 DNA: TGTGCCAGCACCCTGCCGGACACTGAAGCTTTCTTT

J gene: TRBJ1-2
D gene: TRBD1
clone size: once
V gene: TRBV7-2
CDR3 protein: CASSSGTGLISGYTF
CDR3 DNA: TGTGCCAGCAGCTCCGGGACAGGGCTTATCAGTGGCTACACCTTC

J gene: TRBJ2-3
D gene: -
clone size: few
V gene: TRBV5-1
CDR3 protein: CASSSLGTDTQYF
CDR3 DNA: TGCGCCAGCAGCTCGTTGGGGACAGATACGCAGTATTTT

J gene: TRBJ2-7
D gene: TRBD1
clone size: -
V gene: TRBV5-8
CDR3 protein: CASTGTGGNEQYF
CDR3 DNA: TGTGCCAGCACCGGGACAGGGGGAAACGAGCAGTACTTC

J gene: TRBJ1-2
D gene: TRBD1
clone size: -
V gene: TRBV18
CDR3 protein: CASSSGPGQGFGYTF
CDR3 DNA: TGTGCCAGCTCATCCGGTCCGGGACAGGGGTTTGGCTACACCTTC

J gene: TRBJ1-2
D gene: -
clone size: -
V gene: TRBV4-1
CDR3 protein: CASSQNIRLANYGYTF
CDR3 DNA: TGCGCCAGCAGCCAAAATATACGGTTAGCTAACTATGGCTACACCTTC

J gene: TRBJ2-3
D gene: -
clone size: -
V gene: TRBV9
CDR3 protein: CASSFWGTDTQYF
CDR3 DNA: TGTGCCAGCTCATTCTGGGGCACAGATACGCAGTATTTT

J gene: TRBJ1-1
D gene: -
clone size: few
V gene: TRBV30
CDR3 protein: CAWSLRVNTEAFF
CDR3 DNA: TGTGCCTGGAGTCTCAGGGTGAACACTGAAGCTTTCTTT

J gene: TRBJ2-1
D gene: TRBD2
clone size: -
V gene: TRBV27
CDR3 protein: CASSSGLAGALFF
CDR3 DNA: TGTGCCAGCAGTTCGGGACTAGCGGGGGCGTTGTTCTTC

J gene: TRBJ1-2
D gene: -
clone size: -
V gene: TRBV28
CDR3 protein: CASTSANYGYTF
CDR3 DNA: TGTGCCAGCACATCGGCTAACTATGGCTACACCTTC

J gene: TRBJ1-2
D gene: -
clone size: -
V gene: TRBV9
CDR3 protein: CASSVAPSGPGYTF
CDR3 DNA: TGTGCCAGCAGCGTAGCCCCTAGCGGCCCTGGCTACACCTTC

J gene: TRBJ2-7
D gene: -
clone size: -
V gene: TRBV28
CDR3 protein: CASSTGPVEQYF
CDR3 DNA: TGTGCCAGCAGCACTGGACCGGTCGAGCAGTACTTC

J gene: TRBJ2-2
D gene: TRBD2
clone size: -
V gene: TRBV6-1
CDR3 protein: CASSEGSPTSGGDHGELFF
CDR3 DNA: TGTGCCAGCAGTGAAGGAAGCCCGACTAGCGGGGGGGACCACGGGGAGCTGTTTTTT

J gene: TRBJ2-7
D gene: -
clone size: -
V gene: TRBV2
CDR3 protein: CASRGDPYEQYF
CDR3 DNA: TGTGCCAGCAGGGGGGATCCCTACGAGCAGTACTTC

J gene: TRBJ1-1
D gene: -
clone size: -
V gene: TRBV28
CDR3 protein: CASGRGETEAFF
CDR3 DNA: TGTGCCTCGGGCAGGGGTGAGACTGAAGCTTTCTTT